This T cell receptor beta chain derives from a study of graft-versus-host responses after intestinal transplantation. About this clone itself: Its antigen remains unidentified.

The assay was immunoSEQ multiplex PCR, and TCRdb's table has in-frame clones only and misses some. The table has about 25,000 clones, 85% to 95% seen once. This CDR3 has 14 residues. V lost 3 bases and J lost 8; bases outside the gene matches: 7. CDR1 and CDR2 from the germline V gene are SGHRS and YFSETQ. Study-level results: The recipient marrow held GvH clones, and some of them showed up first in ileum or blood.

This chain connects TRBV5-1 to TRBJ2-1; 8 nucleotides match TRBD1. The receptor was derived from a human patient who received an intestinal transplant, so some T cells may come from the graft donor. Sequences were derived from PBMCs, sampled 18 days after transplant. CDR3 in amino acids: CASSWTGRHDEQFF. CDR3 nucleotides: TGCGCCAGCAGCTGGACAGGGCGGCACGATGAGCAGTTCTTC.